A single sample gave rise to the 19 T cell receptor beta chains below, sequenced in a study of blood T cell repertoires in COVID-19. The table came from immunoSEQ multiplex PCR; TCRdb's copy has only in-frame clones and leaves some out. The data hold roughly 180,000 clones, with around four fifths observed a single time. The sequencing input was PBMCs or T cells enriched from blood (not recorded which). The receptors derive from a man aged 40-50 years who had recovered from COVID-19.

This clone was observed once. The V call is TRBV24-1, the J call TRBJ1-2; 7 bases line up with TRBD1. The CDR3 has 18 residues. Germline V gives CDR1 KGHDR, CDR2 SFDVKD. Trimming cost V 1 base and J 7 bases; bases outside gene matches: 17. This chain's CDR3 is CATSDLGTDIKRRGGYTF. The DNA for the CDR3 is TGTGCCACCAGTGATTTAGGGACAGACATAAAACGGAGGGGTGGCTACACCTTC.

V usage is TRBV7-9 and J usage is TRBJ2-5, with 7 bases that match TRBD1. Germline lookup yields CDR1 SEHNR and CDR2 FQNEAQ (reference sequence). This CDR3 contains 15 residues. Germline trimming cut 1 base from V and 6 bases from J; bases unmatched to any gene: 8. The CDR3 loop is CASSLDPDREKTQYF. Written as DNA, the CDR3 is TGTGCCAGCAGCTTAGACCCCGACAGGGAAAAGACCCAGTACTTC.

The chain employs TRBV3-1 (or the pseudogene TRBV3-2) and TRBJ1-4, with 8 bases lining up with TRBD1. The CDR3 has 14 amino acids. Unmatched junction bases numbered 4, after V lost 2 bases and J lost 8 bases. Germline CDR1 is LGHDT and CDR2 is YNNKEL (reference sequence). The CDR3 DNA sequence: TGTGCCAGCAGCCAATCGTGGACAGGGGAAAAACTGTTTTTT. It codes for CASSQSWTGEKLFF.

This chain links TRBV10-3 with TRBJ1-5; maybe TRBD1 (5 bases). The germline gives CDR1 ENHRY, CDR2 SYGVKD. The V end lost 8 bases, the J end lost 3 bases, and 8 bases lay between the germline ends. The CDR3 contains 12 residues. The CDR3 reads CAIGADNQPQHF. CDR3 DNA: TGTGCCATCGGGGCAGACAATCAGCCCCAGCATTTT.

The chain combines TRBV10-3 with TRBJ1-1; D is unresolved. Trimming stripped 6 bases from V and 5 bases from J, with 19 bases between. CDR1 ENHRY and CDR2 SYGVKD come from the germline V gene. CDR3 length: 15 residues. The CDR3 protein is CAISDPRRLQTEAFF. DNA of the CDR3: TGTGCCATCAGCGACCCCCGGAGACTACAAACTGAAGCTTTCTTT.

This clone was counted only a few times. V and J are TRBV28 and TRBJ2-7, with D maybe TRBD2 (6 bases). CDR1 is MDHEN and CDR2 is SYDVKM in the germline V gene. The CDR3 spans 13 residues. V dropped 8 bases and J dropped 2 bases, with 13 bases sitting between them. CDR3 region: CASGASATYEQYF. The CDR3 DNA is TGTGCCAGCGGCGCTAGCGCGACCTACGAGCAGTACTTC. The complete variable domain, with remaining parts taken from reference TRBV28 and TRBJ2-7, reads DVKVTQSSRYLVKRTGEKVFLECVQDMDHENMFWYRQDPGLGLRLIYFSYDVKMKEKGDIPEGYSVSREKKERFSLILESASTNQTSMYLCASGASATYEQYFGPGTRLTVT.

The CDR3 region is CASSKGTTQGDTQYF. For the CDR3, the DNA is TGTGCCAGCAGCAAAGGGACTACACAGGGAGATACGCAGTATTTT. The chain is built from TRBV5-4 and TRBJ2-3, with TRBD2 as a possible D gene (7 bases). Trimming removed 4 bases from V and 5 bases from J, with 17 bases in between. This CDR3 is 15 amino acids long. Germline CDR1 reads SGHNT; CDR2 reads YYREEE (reference sequence).

The chain's CDR3 is CASRSGTGSGSPLHF. DNA of the CDR3: TGTGCCAGCAGGTCGGGGACAGGATCGGGTTCACCCCTCCACTTT. J is TRBJ1-6 and V is TRBV2; 8 nucleotides line up with TRBD1. The CDR3 is 15 amino acids. Trimming cost V 6 bases and J 9 bases; bases outside gene matches: 10. The germline V gene has CDR1 SNHLY and CDR2 FYNNEI.

This chain uses TRBV15 with TRBJ2-3, with 8 bases lining up with TRBD2. CDR3 size: 17 residues. Germline assignment: CDR1 LNHNV and CDR2 YYDKDF (reference sequence). After removal of 1 base from V and 2 bases from J, the junction contained 8 bases not matched to a gene. CDR3 DNA: TGTGCCACCAGCAGAGCCCTACTAGCGGAGGCCACAGATACGCAGTATTTT. It specifies CATSRALLAEATDTQYF. The full variable domain, completed using reference TRBV15 and TRBJ2-3, is DAMVIQNPRYQVTQFGKPVTLSCSQTLNHNVMYWYQQKSSQAPKLLFHYYDKDFNNEADTPDNFQSRRPNTSFCFLDIRSPGLGDTAMYLCATSRALLAEATDTQYFGPGTRLTVL.

This clone was seen just once. For the CDR3, the DNA is TGTGCCACCAGTGATTCGAAAGGGGGCTTAAGACAGCCCCAGCATTTT. Translation gives CATSDSKGGLRQPQHF. The chain is built from TRBV24-1 and TRBJ1-5; TRBD1 matches at 7 bases. The V and J ends lost 2 bases and 7 bases, in that order; junction bases with no gene match: 10. There are 16 residues in the CDR3. Germline values: CDR1 KGHDR, CDR2 SFDVKD.

The CDR3 DNA is TGTGCCAGTAGTATAGCTAGCGACCTCATAAATGAGCAGTTCTTC. Translating it yields CASSIASDLINEQFF. The chain employs TRBV19 and TRBJ2-1, with TRBD2 as a possible D gene (6 bases). V was pared by 1 base and J by 7 bases, with 14 bases between. The CDR3 has 15 residues. Per the germline V gene, CDR1 is LNHDA and CDR2 is SQIVND (reference sequence).

J is TRBJ2-4 and V is TRBV27, with 7 bases lining up with TRBD1. Germline assignment: CDR1 MNHEY and CDR2 SMNVEV (reference sequence). V trimming: 4 bases; J trimming: 3 bases; junction bases outside the gene matches: 6. This CDR3 has 15 amino acids. The CDR3 nucleotides are TGTGCCAGCAGTTCCATCCGGGACAGCAAAAACATTCAGTACTTC. The encoded protein is CASSSIRDSKNIQYF.

CDR3 nucleotide sequence: TGTGCCAGTAGTCCTAGACGACAGGGACTCAATGAGCAGTTCTTC. Translated: CASSPRRQGLNEQFF. This chain links TRBV19 with TRBJ2-1; possible D gene TRBD1, 7 bases. Germline values: CDR1 LNHDA, CDR2 SQIVND (reference sequence). V lost 5 bases and J 6 bases, leaving 17 bases between the germline ends. The length of the CDR3 is 15 residues.

The J gene is TRBJ1-1, the V gene TRBV5-1; 7 positions agree with TRBD1. Germline CDR1 is SGHRS and CDR2 is YFSETQ. Trimming cost V 0 bases and J 11 bases; bases outside gene matches: 7. The length of the CDR3 is 13 residues. CDR3 DNA sequence: TGCGCCAGCAGCTTGGACAGGGGATCCGGTGCTTTCTTT. Protein product: CASSLDRGSGAFF.

The chain combines TRBV19 with TRBJ1-2; 12 nucleotides match TRBD1. Germline CDR1 is LNHDA and CDR2 is SQIVND (reference sequence). The CDR3 sequence is 15 residues long. With 5 bases clipped from V and 7 bases from J, the junction kept 8 bases outside the gene matches. Here the CDR3 reads CASSSPGQGASGYTF. Here the CDR3 DNA reads TGTGCCAGTAGTTCTCCGGGACAGGGGGCTAGTGGCTACACCTTC. Variable domain in full (rest from reference TRBV19 and TRBJ1-2): DGGITQSPKYLFRKEGQNVTLSCEQNLNHDAMYWYRQDPGQGLRLIYYSQIVNDFQKGDIAEGYSVSREKKESFPLTVTSAQKNPTAFYLCASSSPGQGASGYTFGSGTRLTVV.

This rearrangement joins TRBV7-2 to TRBJ2-7, with D possibly being TRBD2 (5 bases). Germline values: CDR1 SGHTA, CDR2 FQGNSA. CDR3 length: 15 amino acids. The V and J ends lost 7 bases and 3 bases respectively, with 19 bases between them. CDR3 nucleotides: TGTGCCAGCACTCTTGCGGGTACGCGAAACTACGAGCAGTACTTC. Translating gives CASTLAGTRNYEQYF.

The chain has TRBV7-3 and TRBJ1-1, with TRBD1 matching over 7 bases. Germline CDR1 is SGHTA and CDR2 is FQGTGA. V lost 5 bases, J lost 2 bases, and 8 bases stayed unmatched. This CDR3 has 15 residues. The CDR3 sequence: CASSPGQLTNTEAFF. In nucleotides, the CDR3 is TGTGCCAGCAGCCCGGGACAGCTAACAAACACTGAAGCTTTCTTT. Full variable domain (missing parts from reference TRBV7-3 and TRBJ1-1): GAGVSQTPSNKVTEKGKYVELRCDPISGHTALYWYRQSLGQGPEFLIYFQGTGAADDSGLPNDRFFAVRPEGSVSTLKIQRTERGDSAVYLCASSPGQLTNTEAFFGQGTRLTVV.

The chain uses TRBV18 and TRBJ2-3, with 7 bases matching TRBD2. This CDR3 is 15 amino acids long. The trim removed 6 bases at V and 0 bases at J, leaving 6 bases unmatched. Looked up from germline, CDR1 is KGHSH and CDR2 is LQKENI. CDR3 residues: CASSRLAASTDTQYF. The CDR3 DNA sequence: TGTGCCAGCTCTCGCCTAGCGGCTAGCACAGATACGCAGTATTTT.

The genes are TRBV10-3 and TRBJ2-3; 10 nucleotides align to TRBD2. Germline CDR1 and CDR2: ENHRY and SYGVKD. CDR3 size: 18 residues. V shed 5 bases and J 0 bases; nucleotides not matched to a gene: 11. The CDR3 coding sequence is TGTGCCATCAGTAAGCGGGAGGGCCGAGAGAGAAGCACAGATACGCAGTATTTT. Encoded protein: CAISKREGRERSTDTQYF.